One TCR beta chain is described in this entry. This sample is drawn from a study of T cell changes during pregnancy in multiple sclerosis. TCRdb keeps only in-frame clones here, not all; method: immunoSEQ multiplex PCR. The data show approximately 130,000 clones, with about 96% seen just once and less than 0.55% held by the top ten. The CDR3 has 15 amino acids. The trim removed 7 bases at V and 9 bases at J, leaving 14 bases unmatched. Germline assignment: CDR1 LNHDA and CDR2 SQIVND (reference sequence). The sequencing here drew on peripheral blood, taken after pregnancy. The TCR sequence derives from a female donor with multiple sclerosis, enrolled in a pregnancy study. The chain is built from TRBV19 and TRBJ2-1; TRBD2 agrees at 8 bases. The CDR3 DNA sequence: TGTGCCAGTACGATCTTCGGCGGGAGGAATACTGAGCAGTTCTTC. This encodes CASTIFGGRNTEQFF.